This T cell receptor (beta chain) was recovered during a study of cytomegalovirus exposure and HLA in healthy donors. The PCR contained 60 Vbeta and 13 Jbeta primers. Libraries were prepared by immunoSEQ multiplex PCR; TCRdb keeps only in-frame clonotypes and omits some of them. Of 100,000 or so clones detected, about 79% appear once; the ten largest clones hold roughly 3.7%. This CDR3 spans 14 amino acids. CDR1 and CDR2 from the germline V gene are SEHNR and FQNEAQ (reference sequence). With 4 bases removed from V and 4 bases from J, the gap between germline ends came to 13 bases. The chain has TRBV7-9 and TRBJ1-2; D uncertain. The receptor was isolated from a female donor in good health and CMV-seropositive. Sequenced input: PBMCs. The CDR3 nucleotides read TGTGCCAGCAGCTCACAAACGTTAAGCTATGGCTACACCTTC. Translated, it gives CASSSQTLSYGYTF. Combining the CDR3 with reference TRBV7-9 and TRBJ1-2 gives the whole variable domain DTGVSQNPRHKITKRGQNVTFRCDPISEHNRLYWYRQTLGQGPEFLTYFQNEAQLEKSRLLSDRFSAERPKGSFSTLEIQRTEQGDSAMYLCASSSQTLSYGYTFGSGTRLTVV.